One sample yielded the 13 T cell receptor beta chains listed below, sequenced in a study of T cells in localized non-small cell lung cancer. Libraries were prepared by immunoSEQ multiplex PCR; TCRdb keeps only in-frame clonotypes and omits some of them. The sample has 60,000 to 75,000 clones; roughly 81% are singletons. Sequences were derived from PBMCs, sampled before any cancer treatment. These receptors came from a man aged 35 to 70 with stage II lung adenocarcinoma.

The chain is built from TRBV11-3 and TRBJ1-4, with 7 bases matching TRBD1. With V trimmed by 5 bases and J by 8 bases, 8 bases remained unmatched. Germline V gene sequence: CDR1 SGHNT, CDR2 YENEEA. The CDR3 consists of 14 residues. The DNA of the CDR3 is TGTGCCAGCAGCCCGACAGGGAGATACGAAAAACTGTTTTTT. It codes for CASSPTGRYEKLFF.

The chain couples TRBV29-1 to TRBJ2-7, with a weak D call TRBD1 (6 bases). The length of the CDR3 is 13 residues. Germline CDR1 reads SQVTM; CDR2 reads ANQGSEA. Trimming removed 2 bases from V and 6 bases from J, with 14 bases in between. This chain's CDR3 is CSVESGTGFEQYF. CDR3 coding DNA: TGCAGCGTTGAATCGGGTACAGGGTTCGAGCAGTACTTC.

The chain carries TRBV29-1 and TRBJ1-1, with 7 bases identical to TRBD1. The CDR3 extends over 11 amino acids. Trimming at V came to 5 bases and at J to 7 bases, leaving 4 bases not matched to a gene. The germline V gene encodes CDR1 SQVTM and CDR2 ANQGSEA. Here the CDR3 DNA reads TGCAGCGTTCGAGGGGGCTTTGAAGCTTTCTTT. Translation: CSVRGGFEAFF.

V and J are TRBV19 and TRBJ2-3; TRBD2 matches at 9 bases. Germline V lookup: CDR1 LNHDA, CDR2 SQIVND (reference sequence). V shed 4 bases and J 3 bases; nucleotides not matched to a gene: 5. The CDR3 contains 15 residues. This chain's CDR3 is CASSRIAGETDTQYF. The CDR3, as DNA: TGTGCCAGTAGTAGAATAGCGGGAGAGACAGATACGCAGTATTTT. The whole variable domain, remainder taken from reference TRBV19 and TRBJ2-3, is DGGITQSPKYLFRKEGQNVTLSCEQNLNHDAMYWYRQDPGQGLRLIYYSQIVNDFQKGDIAEGYSVSREKKESFPLTVTSAQKNPTAFYLCASSRIAGETDTQYFGPGTRLTVL.

The chain carries TRBV5-5 and TRBJ1-1, with TRBD1 as a possible D gene (6 bases). This CDR3 comprises 15 residues. Looked up from germline, CDR1 is SGHKS and CDR2 is YYEKEE (reference sequence). Trimming left V 0 bases short and J 4 bases short, with 13 bases between. CDR3 residues: CASSLAPGAGTEAFF. The CDR3 nucleotides read TGTGCCAGCAGCTTGGCCCCAGGGGCAGGCACTGAAGCTTTCTTT.

The J gene is TRBJ2-5, the V gene TRBV7-2; D gene uncertain. Germline lookup yields CDR1 SGHTA and CDR2 FQGNSA. V dropped 0 bases and J dropped 7 bases, with 3 bases sitting between them. CDR3 size: 11 residues. For the CDR3, the DNA is TGTGCCAGCAGCTTAGCCGTGACCCAGTACTTC. Protein: CASSLAVTQYF.

This clone appeared once. This chain connects TRBV30 to TRBJ1-6, with 8 bases lining up with TRBD1. J lost 5 bases, V lost 1 base, and 10 bases had no gene match. The CDR3 has 17 amino acids. CDR1 and CDR2 from the germline V gene are GTSNPN and SVGIG (reference sequence). CDR3 residues: CAWSADRAPGNNSPLHF. The DNA of the CDR3 is TGTGCCTGGAGTGCGGACAGGGCCCCGGGGAATAATTCACCCCTCCACTTT.

The rearrangement uses TRBV21-1 and TRBJ2-7; the table's TRBD1 call for D was not verified on the DNA. TRBV21-1 is assigned pseudogene status. The CDR3 spans 17 residues. The CDR3 coding sequence is TGTGCCAGCAGCAGCCCGGGACAGGGGGCCGGCTCCTACGAGCAGTACTTC. Encoded protein: CASSSPGQGAGSYEQYF.

Remarks on this clone: Germline is not matched at one junction end, which may reflect a read error. This chain connects TRBV7-7 to TRBJ2-5; 11 bases line up with TRBD1. Germline V CDR1 and CDR2: SSHAT, FNYEAQ (reference sequence). The CDR3 runs 16 residues. CDR3 protein: CASSLRTGGFSETQYF. The CDR3 nucleotides are TGTGCTAGCAGCCTCCGGACAGGGGGCTTTTCGGAGACCCAGTACTTC.

This clone was counted between two and nine times. The rearrangement uses TRBV6-1 and TRBJ1-3; weak D call: TRBD1 (5 bases). Trimming stripped 1 base from V and 4 bases from J, with 11 bases between. The CDR3 spans 15 residues. From germline, CDR1 is MNHNS and CDR2 SASEGT. CDR3 residues: CASSEVWGTGNTIYF. In nucleotides, the CDR3 is TGTGCCAGCAGTGAAGTTTGGGGGACCGGAAACACCATATATTTT.

This chain links TRBV7-2 with TRBJ2-7; TRBD1 matches at 8 bases. The V segment lost 3 bases and the J segment 4 bases; nucleotides outside the gene matches: 2. Germline V CDR1 and CDR2: SGHTA, FQGNSA. The CDR3 is 13 amino acids. In DNA, the CDR3 is TGTGCCAGCAGCTTTCAGGGGGCATACGAGCAGTACTTC. It translates to CASSFQGAYEQYF.

V gene TRBV4-2 combines with J gene TRBJ2-1, with D perhaps matching TRBD2 (5 bases). Trimming removed 0 bases from V and 1 base from J, with 10 bases in between. From germline, CDR1 is LGHNA and CDR2 YNFKEQ. The length of the CDR3 is 16 residues. The CDR3 here is CASSQEASRSYNEQFF. The CDR3 DNA reads TGTGCCAGCAGCCAAGAGGCTAGCCGGTCCTACAATGAGCAGTTCTTC.

The chain combines TRBV19 with TRBJ1-4; 7 nucleotides match TRBD1. With V trimmed by 5 bases and J by 8 bases, 11 bases remained unmatched. Germline V lookup: CDR1 LNHDA, CDR2 SQIVND (reference sequence). The CDR3 has 15 residues. CDR3 DNA: TGTGCCAGTAGTCTTCCGACAGGGAGGGGCGAAAAACTGTTTTTT. Translated, it gives CASSLPTGRGEKLFF. The full variable domain, its missing parts supplied by reference TRBV19 and TRBJ1-4, is DGGITQSPKYLFRKEGQNVTLSCEQNLNHDAMYWYRQDPGQGLRLIYYSQIVNDFQKGDIAEGYSVSREKKESFPLTVTSAQKNPTAFYLCASSLPTGRGEKLFFGSGTQLSVL.